A selection of T cell receptor beta chains follows, all from one sample in a study of cytomegalovirus exposure and HLA in healthy donors. Using immunoSEQ multiplex PCR, the repertoire was profiled, and TCRdb retains in-frame clones only, with some absent. Of roughly 68,000 clones in the sample, 60% to 80% were seen once. The material sequenced was PBMCs. The source of these receptors is a male donor in good health and CMV-seropositive. CDR3s include the opening cysteine and the closing phenylalanine or tryptophan. Fields, in order: clone size, V gene, D gene, J gene, CDR3 protein, CDR3 DNA. The D gene is left open where the match is weak. Some rows mark clone size as missing; the rest say once, few, many or name a class of expanded clone.

>few|TRBV19|TRBD2|TRBJ2-2
CASSIGSSGNTGELFF
TGTGCCAGTAGTATAGGGTCTAGCGGGAACACCGGGGAGCTGTTTTTT
>-|TRBV5-1|-|TRBJ2-3
CASSLGGVEDTQYF
TGCGCCAGCAGCTTGGGGGGGGTTGAAGATACGCAGTATTTT
>few|TRBV29-1|-|TRBJ2-6
CSVDFSGANVLTF
TGCAGCGTTGACTTTTCTGGGGCCAACGTCCTGACTTTC
>-|TRBV2|-|TRBJ1-6
CASSEKAHTNSPLHF
TGTGCCAGCAGTGAAAAAGCGCACACCAATTCACCCCTCCACTTT
>-|TRBV5-6|TRBD1|TRBJ1-6
CASTPEGQGASPLHF
TGTGCCAGCACCCCCGAGGGACAGGGGGCTTCACCCCTCCACTTT
>-|TRBV27|-|TRBJ1-4
CASSSELRRGGLTEKLFF
TGTGCCAGCAGTTCAGAACTTCGTAGGGGGGGGCTGACTGAAAAACTGTTTTTT
>-|TRBV27|TRBD2|TRBJ2-7
CASSLASGGYEQYF
TGTGCCAGCAGTTTAGCTAGCGGGGGATACGAGCAGTACTTC
>-|TRBV21-1|-|TRBJ1-1
CASKGTANYPPMNTEAFF
TGTGCCAGCAAGGGGACAGCTAACTACCCTCCCATGAACACTGAAGCTTTCTTT
>-|TRBV9|-|TRBJ1-2
CASSGGGSNYGYTF
TGTGCCAGCAGCGGCGGGGGATCAAACTATGGCTACACCTTC
>-|TRBV11-3|-|TRBJ2-4
CASSLGLLGIQYF
TGTGCCAGCAGCTTAGGACTCCTCGGGATTCAGTACTTC
>-|TRBV18|TRBD2|TRBJ2-1
CASSPSIRGGFNNEQFF
TGTGCCAGCTCACCATCGATTCGGGGGGGATTCAACAATGAGCAGTTCTTC
>-|TRBV11-2|TRBD1|TRBJ2-5
CASSFFPRTGEGETQYF
TGTGCCAGCAGCTTCTTCCCGCGGACAGGGGAGGGCGAGACCCAGTACTTC
>few|TRBV5-6|-|TRBJ2-7
CASNGYSYEQYF
TGTGCCAGCAACGGGTACTCCTACGAGCAGTACTTC
>few|TRBV6-5|TRBD2|TRBJ2-3
CASSLLAGAGTDTQYF
TGTGCCAGCAGTTTGCTAGCGGGGGCGGGAACAGATACGCAGTATTTT
>-|TRBV6-4|-|TRBJ1-6
CASRSGNSPLHF
TGTGCCAGCAGGTCAGGGAATTCACCCCTCCACTTT
>-|TRBV28|-|TRBJ2-3
CASSLTTVAWDTQYF
TGTGCCAGCAGTCTGACTACGGTGGCATGGGATACGCAGTATTTT
>-|TRBV10-2|-|TRBJ1-2
CASRGGPQANYGYTF
TGCGCCAGCAGGGGAGGACCGCAAGCTAACTATGGCTACACCTTC
>-|TRBV9|TRBD2|TRBJ2-2
CASSVVTSARTGELFF
TGTGCCAGCAGCGTAGTGACTAGCGCTCGCACCGGGGAGCTGTTTTTT
>-|TRBV7-9|-|TRBJ1-5
CASTPSAAAISEGNQPQHF
TGTGCCAGCACCCCCAGCGCGGCCGCGATATCGGAGGGCAATCAGCCCCAGCATTTT
>-|TRBV5-4|TRBD1|TRBJ2-5
CASSTGQGGETQYF
TGTGCCAGCAGCACGGGACAGGGTGGAGAGACCCAGTACTTC
>-|TRBV28|TRBD1|TRBJ2-2
CASRSGQVLNTGELFF
TGTGCCAGCAGAAGCGGACAGGTTTTGAACACCGGGGAGCTGTTTTTT
>-|TRBV27|TRBD2|TRBJ2-3
CASSPTSGGADTQYF
TGTGCCAGCAGTCCGACTAGCGGTGGGGCAGATACGCAGTATTTT
>once|TRBV10-3|-|TRBJ2-5
CAISDLETQYF
TGTGCCATCAGTGATCTCGAGACCCAGTACTTC
>-|TRBV6-5|-|TRBJ2-3
CASSYWQADTQYF
TGTGCCAGCAGTTACTGGCAGGCAGATACGCAGTATTTT
>-|TRBV4-1|-|TRBJ2-5
CASSQDRSGPETQYF
TGCGCCAGCAGCCAAGATCGTAGTGGTCCGGAGACCCAGTACTTC
>-|TRBV7-2|TRBD1|TRBJ2-1
CASSPTGGSGEQFF
TGTGCCAGCAGCCCTACAGGGGGCAGCGGTGAGCAGTTCTTC
>-|TRBV6-6|TRBD1|TRBJ2-1
CASIPPTGEAYNEQFF
TGTGCCAGCATTCCCCCGACAGGGGAGGCTTACAATGAGCAGTTCTTC
>-|TRBV6-1|-|TRBJ2-5
CASSDALLTGTQYF
TGTGCCAGCAGTGATGCTCTCCTAACGGGGACCCAGTACTTC
>-|TRBV11-3|TRBD1|TRBJ2-6
CASSQGTGRANVLTF
TGTGCCAGCAGCCAGGGGACAGGGCGGGCCAACGTCCTGACTTTC
>-|TRBV9|TRBD1|TRBJ1-1
CASSAQGQGATEAFF
TGTGCCAGCAGCGCCCAGGGACAGGGGGCCACTGAAGCTTTCTTT
>-|TRBV4-1|TRBD1|TRBJ2-1
CASRDSQGAYEQFF
TGCGCCAGCAGAGACAGCCAGGGGGCCTATGAGCAGTTCTTC
>-|TRBV4-2|-|TRBJ2-7
CASSQSGRGAVSHEQYF
TGTGCCAGCAGCCAATCGGGACGGGGGGCGGTCTCCCACGAGCAGTACTTC
>-|TRBV5-1|TRBD2|TRBJ2-1
CASSLRLAGGNEQFF
TGCGCCAGCAGCTTGAGACTAGCGGGGGGCAATGAGCAGTTCTTC
>-|TRBV5-1|-|TRBJ2-2
CASHRLTNTGELFF
TGCGCCAGTCACAGGCTCACTAACACCGGGGAGCTGTTTTTT
>-|TRBV2|TRBD2|TRBJ2-3
CASSGGPFHTDTQYF
TGTGCCTCTAGCGGGGGACCCTTTCACACAGATACGCAGTATTTT
>-|TRBV5-1|-|TRBJ1-1
CASLQGREAFF
TGCGCCAGCTTACAAGGGAGGGAAGCTTTCTTT
>-|TRBV7-9|-|TRBJ2-5
CASSLVAFWTQYF
TGTGCCAGCAGCTTAGTGGCCTTTTGGACCCAGTACTTC
>-|TRBV28|-|TRBJ1-2
CASSSGQWSNYYGYTF
TGTGCCAGCAGTTCAGGACAGTGGTCCAATTACTATGGCTACACCTTC
>-|TRBV30|-|TRBJ2-1
CACYGGQSYNEQFF
TGTGCCTGCTACGGGGGACAGTCCTACAATGAGCAGTTCTTC
>-|TRBV4-1|TRBD2|TRBJ2-7
CASSQEPSGGPGEQYF
TGCGCCAGCAGCCAAGAACCGTCGGGGGGGCCCGGCGAGCAGTACTTC
>-|TRBV27|TRBD1|TRBJ2-7
CASSLSPGGNYEQYF
TGTGCCAGCAGTTTATCGCCAGGGGGCAACTACGAGCAGTACTTC
>-|TRBV19|-|TRBJ1-6
CASSRNDGPSSPLHF
TGTGCCAGTAGTAGGAATGACGGCCCTAGTTCACCCCTCCACTTT
>once|TRBV2|TRBD1|TRBJ1-2
CASSDITGAIYGYTF
TGTGCCAGCAGTGATATCACAGGGGCGATTTATGGCTACACCTTC
>once|TRBV27|TRBD1|TRBJ1-5
CASSLTGDQPQHF
TGTGCCAGCAGTTTGACAGGGGATCAGCCCCAGCATTTT
>-|TRBV11-2|-|TRBJ1-1
CASSSHMNTEAFF
TGTGCCAGCAGCTCCCACATGAACACTGAAGCTTTCTTT
>few|TRBV6-6|-|TRBJ1-1
CASSYSLEGGTEAFF
TGTGCCAGCAGTTACTCCCTGGAGGGAGGCACTGAAGCTTTCTTT
>once|TRBV4-1|-|TRBJ1-4
CASSQLVKEKLFF
TGCGCCAGCAGCCAGTTAGTTAAGGAAAAACTGTTTTTT
>-|TRBV4-1|TRBD1|TRBJ2-5
CASSQRDRSETQYF
TGCGCCAGCAGCCAGAGGGACAGGTCTGAGACCCAGTACTTC
>-|TRBV10-3|TRBD1|TRBJ1-2
CAISSEGQGGNYGYTF
TGTGCCATCAGTTCTGAAGGACAGGGAGGTAACTATGGCTACACCTTC
>-|TRBV7-9|-|TRBJ2-1
CASSPGEGARLNEQFF
TGTGCCAGCAGCCCTGGAGAAGGGGCTCGGTTGAATGAGCAGTTCTTC